A single sample is the source of the 7 T cell receptor beta chains below, sequenced in a study of blood T cell repertoires in COVID-19. Generated by immunoSEQ multiplex PCR, the TCRdb table keeps only in-frame clones and is missing some. Found here are roughly 150,000 clones, over 75% of them singletons; the top ten hold roughly two fifths. Material for sequencing was peripheral blood. The receptor source for this set is a human donor in a cohort sampled during active COVID-19.

The J gene is TRBJ2-4, the V gene TRBV28; D is possibly TRBD1 (5 bases). The CDR3 is made up of 15 amino acids. Germline loops: CDR1 MDHEN, CDR2 SYDVKM. The ends were cut back, 5 bases at V and 7 bases at J, with 18 bases in the middle. CDR3 coding DNA: TGTGCCAGCAGTCTCCCAGGGCCCATGAGCAACATTCAGTACTTC. The encoded protein is CASSLPGPMSNIQYF.

The CDR3 protein is CASMGQGSREETQYF. CDR3 DNA sequence: TGTGCCAGTATGGGACAGGGATCTAGGGAAGAGACCCAGTACTTC. The rearrangement joins TRBV19 to TRBJ2-5, with 9 bases fitting TRBD1. The ends lost 7 bases at V and 3 bases at J; junction bases unmatched: 9. This CDR3 is built from 15 residues. CDR1 and CDR2 (germline): LNHDA, SQIVND (reference sequence).

This chain links TRBV6-1 with TRBJ1-2; D remains ambiguous. Germline values: CDR1 MNHNS, CDR2 SASEGT. V shed 2 bases and J shed 0 bases, with 10 bases lying between them. The CDR3 runs 15 residues. As DNA, the CDR3 is TGTGCCAGCAGTGAAAGGCGGAGTGCTAACTATGGCTACACCTTC. Translated, it gives CASSERRSANYGYTF.

The chain employs TRBV5-1 and TRBJ1-1; TRBD1 aligns across 8 bases. CDR1 is SGHRS, CDR2 YFSETQ, per germline. V shed 0 bases, J shed 2 bases, and the junction held 6 bases outside the gene matches. The CDR3 spans 16 residues. CDR3 residues: CASSLERTGPNTEAFF. The CDR3 nucleotides read TGCGCCAGCAGCTTGGAAAGGACAGGGCCCAACACTGAAGCTTTCTTT.

CDR3 sequence: CASSSDRNNEQFF. CDR3 in DNA: TGTGCCAGCAGCTCGGACAGGAACAATGAGCAGTTCTTC. The rearrangement joins TRBV7-3 to TRBJ2-1; TRBD1 aligns across 7 bases. CDR3 length: 13 amino acids. With V trimmed by 4 bases and J by 5 bases, 2 bases remained unmatched. CDR1 is SGHTA and CDR2 is FQGTGA in the germline V gene. Drawing the rest from reference TRBV7-3 and TRBJ2-1, the complete variable domain is GAGVSQTPSNKVTEKGKYVELRCDPISGHTALYWYRQSLGQGPEFLIYFQGTGAADDSGLPNDRFFAVRPEGSVSTLKIQRTERGDSAVYLCASSSDRNNEQFFGPGTRLTVL.

The chain employs TRBV19 and TRBJ2-1, with D maybe TRBD1 (6 bases). V was cut by 4 bases and J by 8 bases, with 12 bases left in between. Germline CDR1 and CDR2: LNHDA and SQIVND (reference sequence). The CDR3 sequence is 13 residues long. The DNA for the CDR3 is TGTGCCAGTAGTACAGACAGGTTAGATGAGCAGTTCTTC. It codes for CASSTDRLDEQFF.

The CDR3 reads CASSPGGGGNTIYF. CDR3 nucleotide sequence: TGTGCCAGCAGCCCCGGGGGGGGCGGAAACACCATATATTTT. The rearrangement uses TRBV3-1 (or the pseudogene TRBV3-2) and TRBJ1-3, with D possibly being TRBD1 (6 bases). The CDR3 totals 14 residues. Germline V gene data show CDR1 as LGHDT and CDR2 as YNNKEL (reference sequence). Trimming stripped 4 bases from V and 4 bases from J, with 11 bases between.